The rows below give T cell receptor beta chains drawn from one sample of a study of T cells after yellow fever vaccination. TCRdb redid the calling of the 5' RACE reads with MiXCR, one entry per CDR3 protein. The sample holds some 350,000 distinct CDR3 sequences, roughly 10% seen once. The specimen comprised PBMCs, sampled on the day of the first yellow fever vaccination. The receptors come from a man younger than 35 who received the YFV17D yellow fever vaccine. Each CDR3 is given with its conserved first and last residue. D genes are given only for firm matches. Clone size is shown for a subset of rows, as once, few, many or a class of expanded clone.

D,V,size,J,CDR3,DNA
TRBD1,TRBV3-1,few,TRBJ2-2,CASSHSDRSAGELFF,TGTGCCAGCAGCCACTCGGACAGGAGTGCCGGGGAGCTGTTTTTT
TRBD1,TRBV4-1,.,TRBJ1-6,CASSQERGRGLGNSPLHF,TGCGCCAGCAGCCAAGAAAGGGGCAGGGGGCTGGGCAATTCACCCCTCCACTTT
.,TRBV20-1,.,TRBJ2-4,CSARGPAKNIQYF,TGCAGTGCTAGGGGGCCAGCCAAAAACATTCAGTACTTC
.,TRBV5-1,many,TRBJ1-5,CASSLGGGPNQPQHF,TGCGCCAGCAGCTTGGGGGGGGGGCCCAATCAGCCCCAGCATTTT
TRBD2,TRBV20-1,.,TRBJ2-5,CSAEDGRGGQETQYF,TGCAGTGCTGAGGATGGGCGGGGGGGACAAGAGACCCAGTACTTC
TRBD1,TRBV5-1,.,TRBJ1-2,CASSGTGGSNYGYTF,TGCGCCAGCAGCGGGACAGGGGGGTCTAACTATGGCTACACCTTC
.,TRBV5-5,.,TRBJ1-1,CASSFQDWFVTEAFF,TGTGCCAGCAGCTTTCAGGACTGGTTTGTGACTGAAGCTTTCTTT
.,TRBV6-2/TRBV6-3,.,TRBJ2-7,CASSYPPGTSYEQYF,TGTGCCAGCAGTTACCCCCCCGGTACCTCCTACGAGCAGTACTTC
.,TRBV6-2/TRBV6-3,many,TRBJ2-5,CASSYRNRVQETQYF,TGTGCCAGCAGTTACCGGAACAGGGTTCAAGAGACCCAGTACTTC
.,TRBV6-1,.,TRBJ1-5,CASSPTRYSNQPQHF,TGTGCCAGCAGTCCAACCCGGTATAGCAATCAGCCCCAGCATTTT
TRBD2,TRBV18,many,TRBJ2-3,CASSPTGGTDTQYF,TGTGCCAGCTCACCCACGGGAGGTACAGATACGCAGTATTTT
TRBD1,TRBV29-1,.,TRBJ1-1,CSVFGQGTEAFF,TGCAGCGTGTTCGGACAGGGCACTGAAGCTTTCTTT
.,TRBV19,few,TRBJ1-2,CASSNPGLKVYGYTF,TGTGCCAGTAGTAACCCGGGTCTAAAGGTCTATGGCTACACCTTC
.,TRBV2,.,TRBJ2-7,CASSEGPGDSYEQCF,TGTGCCAGCAGTGAAGGTCCCGGGGACTCCTACGAGCAGTGCTTC
TRBD1,TRBV7-9,few,TRBJ2-2,CASSYRGRNTGELFF,TGTGCCAGCAGCTACAGGGGGCGCAACACCGGGGAGCTGTTTTTT
.,TRBV5-4,.,TRBJ2-5,CASSLGQSTYQETQYF,TGTGCCAGCAGCTTAGGTCAGAGTACCTACCAAGAGACCCAGTACTTC
.,TRBV7-2,.,TRBJ2-2,CASSRGELGELFF,TGTGCCAGCAGCCGAGGCGAACTGGGGGAGCTGTTTTTT
.,TRBV11-3,.,TRBJ2-2,CASSGGGASNTGELFF,TGTGCCAGCAGCGGAGGGGGGGCTTCGAACACCGGGGAGCTGTTTTTT
.,TRBV4-3,few,TRBJ2-5,CASSQDSWDGGETQYF,TGCGCCAGCAGCCAAGATTCGTGGGACGGCGGGGAGACCCAGTACTTC
.,TRBV5-1,many,TRBJ1-2,CASSSGTPNYGYTF,TGCGCCAGCAGCTCCGGGACACCTAACTATGGCTACACCTTC
.,TRBV20-1,few,TRBJ2-7,CSASHRVISYEQYF,TGCAGTGCATCCCACAGGGTCATCTCCTACGAGCAGTACTTC